This T cell receptor beta chain is drawn from a study of type 1 regulatory T cells. About the research overall: T-allo10 is an in vitro-generated, Tr1-enriched CD4 T cell product specific for alloantigen.

This CDR3 comprises 13 residues. The J segment lost 5 bases and the V segment lost 0 bases, leaving 2 bases of the junction unmatched. The germline gives CDR1 SGHRS, CDR2 YFSETQ. TCRdb re-derived calls from the reads in MiXCR, one entry per CDR3 protein. The table lists 88,000 or so distinct CDR3 sequences, roughly 31% of them singletons. The rearrangement links TRBV5-1 to TRBJ2-7; TRBD2 matches at 7 bases. The specimen sequenced was CD4+ T cells, either the whole sample or a sorted fraction (not recorded which). This receptor was taken from a human donor in good health. CDR3 nucleotides: TGCGCCAGCAGCTTGGGAGGGACTAACGAGCAGTACTTC. Translation: CASSLGGTNEQYF.